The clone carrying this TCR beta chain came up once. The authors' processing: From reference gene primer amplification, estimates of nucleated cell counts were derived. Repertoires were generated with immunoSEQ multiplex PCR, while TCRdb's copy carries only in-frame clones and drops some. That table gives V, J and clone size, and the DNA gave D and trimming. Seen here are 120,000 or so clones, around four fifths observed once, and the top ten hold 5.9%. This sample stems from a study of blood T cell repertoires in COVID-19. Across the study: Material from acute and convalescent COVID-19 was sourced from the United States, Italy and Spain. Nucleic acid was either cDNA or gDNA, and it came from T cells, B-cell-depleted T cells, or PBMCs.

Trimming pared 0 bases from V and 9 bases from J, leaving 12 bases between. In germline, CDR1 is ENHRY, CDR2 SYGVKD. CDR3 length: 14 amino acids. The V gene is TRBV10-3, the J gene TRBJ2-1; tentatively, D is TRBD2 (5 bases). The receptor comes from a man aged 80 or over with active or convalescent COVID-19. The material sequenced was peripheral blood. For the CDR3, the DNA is TGTGCCATCAGTGAGTCACGGGATTTCACTGAGCAGTTCTTC. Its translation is CAISESRDFTEQFF.